The 31 T cell receptor beta chains given below trace back to one sample, sequenced in a study of T-cell memory formation after mild COVID-19. TCRdb used MiXCR to reprocess the 5' RACE reads, holding one entry per CDR3 protein. The sample carries hundreds of thousands of distinct CDR3 sequences, more than 15% recorded once. Sequenced input: PBMCs or a T cell subset sorted from them (not recorded which). The receptors stem from a man between 18 and 29 years old who had mild COVID-19 (a few samples of this study predate the infection). Cell type and time point are not known.

The gene calls are TRBV30 and TRBJ2-1, with TRBD2 as a possible D gene (5 bases). V lost 2 bases and J lost 5, with 7 bases in between. From germline, CDR1 is GTSNPN and CDR2 SVGIG (reference sequence). The CDR3 covers 12 residues. CDR3 DNA: TGTGCCTGGAGTTCGGGGAACAATGAGCAGTTCTTC. Its translation: CAWSSGNNEQFF.

The gene calls are TRBV5-1 and TRBJ2-7; no clear D gene. V was shortened by 0 bases and J by 1 base, with 8 bases between the two germline ends. Germline-derived CDR1 and CDR2 are SGHRS and YFSETQ. This CDR3 region has 14 residues. The CDR3 DNA follows: TGCGCCAGCAGCTTGGACACCCAGTCCTACGAGCAGTACGTC. It translates to CASSLDTQSYEQYV.

This clonotype was seen a few times. V gene TRBV9 combines with J gene TRBJ2-7, with unresolved D. Germline CDR1 reads SGDLS; CDR2 reads YYNGEE. Trimming took 8 bases from V and 2 from J, leaving 11 bases between them. CDR3 length: 12 residues. The CDR3 region is CASSRPTYEQYV. As DNA, the CDR3 is TGTGCCAGTTCCAGGCCTACCTACGAGCAGTACGTC.

The chain combines TRBV29-1 with TRBJ1-1; D is unresolved. In germline, CDR1 is SQVTM, CDR2 ANQGSEA. This CDR3 is 11 amino acids long. The ends were cut back, 3 bases at V and 6 bases at J, with 8 bases in the middle. DNA for the CDR3: TGCAGCGTTGATGTACGGGCTGAAGCTTTCTTT. Protein product: CSVDVRAEAFF.

The chain carries TRBV6-2 or TRBV6-3 and TRBJ2-2; tentative D call: TRBD1 (6 bases). This CDR3 is built from 17 residues. The germline gives CDR1 MNHEY, CDR2 SVGEGT. V lost 7 bases to trimming and J lost 6 bases, with 24 bases between them. CDR3 coding DNA: TGTGCCAGCACTGCTCCCGAGGGGACACCTCCGTCCGGGGAGCTGTTTTTT. Encoded protein: CASTAPEGTPPSGELFF.

This chain joins TRBV11-2 and TRBJ1-2; D possibly corresponds to TRBD1 (5 bases). This CDR3 has 15 amino acids. The V end lost 5 bases, the J end lost 4 bases, and 17 bases lay between the germline ends. CDR1 is SGHAT, CDR2 FQNNGV, per germline. The CDR3 loop is CASSPRSGDPYGYTF. Written as DNA, the CDR3 is TGTGCCAGCAGCCCCCGGAGCGGGGACCCCTATGGCTACACCTTC.

This clonotype was observed a few times. The V call is TRBV30, the J call TRBJ2-5; D uncertain. V lost 0 bases to trimming and J lost 3 bases, with 8 bases between them. Germline V CDR1 and CDR2: GTSNPN, SVGIG (reference sequence). The CDR3 contains 13 residues. This CDR3 reads CAWSVKAEETQYF. In DNA, the CDR3 is TGTGCCTGGAGTGTTAAAGCTGAAGAGACCCAGTACTTC.

This clonotype has more than one count but fewer than ten. This chain uses TRBV4-2 with TRBJ2-3; 11 bases map to TRBD2. The CDR3 has 16 amino acids. The germline gives CDR1 LGHNA, CDR2 YNFKEQ. J gave up 3 bases and V 3 bases, and 5 bases lay outside the gene matches. CDR3 in DNA: TGTGCCAGCAGCCAGATAGCGGGGGGGCGAACAGATACGCAGTATTTT. Translated, it gives CASSQIAGGRTDTQYF.

This clonotype came up many times. For the CDR3, the DNA is TGTGCCAGCAGCTTAGAGCGGGGTAGAGGCTACACCTTC. Translated: CASSLERGRGYTF. The chain links TRBV7-6 to TRBJ1-2, with unresolved D. CDR1 SGHVS and CDR2 FNYEAQ come from the germline V gene. V lost 1 base and J 8 bases, leaving 11 bases between the germline ends. CDR3 length: 13 amino acids. Combining the CDR3 with reference TRBV7-6 and TRBJ1-2 gives the whole variable domain GAGVSQSPRYKVTKRGQDVALRCDPISGHVSLYWYRQALGQGPEFLTYFNYEAQQDKSGLPNDRFSAERPEGSISTLTIQRTEQRDSAMYRCASSLERGRGYTFGSGTRLTVV.

The chain recombines TRBV29-1 with TRBJ1-2, with D maybe TRBD1 (5 bases). This CDR3 is 14 amino acids long. Trimming pared 4 bases from V and 4 bases from J, leaving 16 bases between. Germline assignment: CDR1 SQVTM and CDR2 ANQGSEA. CDR3 sequence (DNA): TGCAGCGTTGCCGAAAGCAGGGAGGTCTATGGCTACACCTTC. It is translated as CSVAESREVYGYTF.

This clonotype was observed at least ten times. The chain recombines TRBV3-1 with TRBJ2-1; D gene ambiguous. The length of the CDR3 is 14 residues. CDR1 is LGHDT and CDR2 is YNNKEL in the germline V gene (reference sequence). With 2 bases removed from V and 6 bases from J, the gap between germline ends came to 11 bases. The CDR3 protein is CASSQLTPLNEQFF. As DNA, the CDR3 is TGTGCCAGCAGCCAATTGACCCCGCTCAATGAGCAGTTCTTC.

There are a few counts of this clonotype. The V and J genes are TRBV10-3 and TRBJ2-6, with a weak D call TRBD2 (5 bases). V was trimmed by 2 bases and J by 1 base, leaving 12 bases between them. The CDR3 is 17 residues long. The germline CDR1 and CDR2 sequences are ENHRY and SYGVKD. CDR3 DNA: TGTGCCATCAGTGAGAGGCAGAGCGGTTCTGGGGCCAACGTCCTGACTTTC. This translates into CAISERQSGSGANVLTF.

The chain uses TRBV6-6 and TRBJ1-1; weak D call: TRBD1 (5 bases). Looked up from germline, CDR1 is MNHNY and CDR2 is SVGAGI (reference sequence). Trimming took 5 bases from V and 5 from J, leaving 15 bases between them. The CDR3 is 14 residues long. The CDR3 region is CASSTAGGGTEAFF. CDR3 in DNA: TGTGCCAGCAGTACCGCTGGGGGGGGGACTGAAGCTTTCTTT.

The chain uses TRBV6-2 or TRBV6-3 and TRBJ2-3, with a tentative D call TRBD2 (5 bases). The CDR3 runs 13 residues. Germline CDR1 MNHEY, CDR2 SVGEGT. The V gene lost 2 bases and the J gene lost 10 bases, with 13 bases spanning the gap. CDR3 nucleotides: TGTGCCAGCAGTTACACGCCGTTCGGGGCGCAGTATTTT. It codes for CASSYTPFGAQYF.

This clonotype has only a few counts. The J gene is TRBJ1-5, the V gene TRBV6-6; 10 positions match TRBD1. The CDR3 sequence is 15 residues long. V lost 7 bases to trimming and J lost 3 bases; unmatched junction nucleotides: 6. Germline values: CDR1 MNHNY, CDR2 SVGAGI (reference sequence). CDR3 residues: CASTQGQGYNQPQHF. The CDR3 region has the DNA TGTGCCAGCACCCAGGGACAGGGGTACAATCAGCCCCAGCATTTT.

The J gene is TRBJ1-5, the V gene TRBV7-2, with no clear D. CDR1 is SGHTA and CDR2 is FQGNSA in the germline V gene. Trimming pared 2 bases from V and 1 base from J, leaving 9 bases between. There are 15 residues in the CDR3. CDR3 in DNA: TGTGCCAGCAGCTTAAGCCACCGAAGCAATCAGCCCCAGCATTTT. Amino acid sequence: CASSLSHRSNQPQHF.

This clonotype came up a few times. V gene TRBV11-2 combines with J gene TRBJ2-1; TRBD2 agrees at 10 bases. Germline assignment: CDR1 SGHAT and CDR2 FQNNGV. With 6 bases clipped from V and 4 bases from J, the junction kept 6 bases outside the gene matches. The CDR3 consists of 15 residues. The CDR3 bases are TGTGCCAGCAGTCATAGCGGGGGGCGTTACAATGAGCAGTTCTTC. Protein sequence: CASSHSGGRYNEQFF.

This clonotype appeared a few times. In DNA, the CDR3 is TGCGCCAGCAGCCCCCGTCGGGAGGGACACACCGGGGAGCTGTTTTTT. Encoded protein: CASSPRREGHTGELFF. The chain recombines TRBV4-3 with TRBJ2-2, with 8 bases fitting TRBD2. There are 16 residues in the CDR3. The V segment lost 4 bases and the J segment 3 bases; nucleotides outside the gene matches: 7. Per the germline V gene, CDR1 is LGHNA and CDR2 is YSLEER.

This clonotype was seen at least ten times. The J gene is TRBJ2-3, the V gene TRBV10-3, with D tentatively TRBD1 (6 bases). This CDR3 region has 14 residues. With 6 bases removed from V and 3 bases from J, the gap between germline ends came to 13 bases. Germline CDR1 ENHRY, CDR2 SYGVKD. DNA for the CDR3: TGTGCCATCAGGCCACGAACAGGGACAGATACGCAGTATTTT. Its protein product is CAIRPRTGTDTQYF.

The chain employs TRBV20-1 and TRBJ1-5, with 8 bases lining up with TRBD1. The CDR3 has 13 amino acids. V gave up 6 bases and J gave up 3 bases; unmatched junction bases: 4. Per germline, CDR1 DFQATT and CDR2 SNEGSKA (reference sequence). In nucleotides, the CDR3 is TGCAGTGCGCAGACAGGGGTCAATCAGCCCCAGCATTTT. This codes for CSAQTGVNQPQHF.

This clonotype was picked up a small number of times. This chain joins TRBV20-1 and TRBJ1-2; TRBD1 aligns across 8 bases. From germline, CDR1 is DFQATT and CDR2 SNEGSKA (reference sequence). CDR3 size: 13 residues. After removal of 5 bases from V and 5 bases from J, the junction contained 7 bases not matched to a gene. CDR3 coding DNA: TGCAGTGCTCTGCCGGGACAGGATTATGGCTACACCTTC. This gives the protein CSALPGQDYGYTF.

This clonotype has a single count. The V gene is TRBV12-3 or TRBV12-4, the J gene TRBJ2-3; 9 bases are a match to TRBD2. Germline trimming cut 5 bases from V and 0 bases from J; bases unmatched to any gene: 6. The CDR3 contains 16 residues. Here the CDR3 reads CASSTRRGGSTDTQYF. The CDR3 nucleotides read TGTGCCAGCAGTACCCGGCGGGGGGGCAGCACAGATACGCAGTATTTT.

At least ten counts were recorded for this clonotype. The chain couples TRBV5-1 to TRBJ2-2; TRBD2 matches at 7 bases. Germline V gene lookup returns CDR1 SGHRS and CDR2 YFSETQ. The V and J ends lost 5 bases and 6 bases, in that order; junction bases with no gene match: 10. The length of the CDR3 is 15 residues. This CDR3 reads CASRTGTTVAGELFF. Written as DNA, the CDR3 is TGCGCCAGCAGGACCGGGACTACAGTTGCCGGGGAGCTGTTTTTT.

This clonotype was detected only a few times. The rearrangement links TRBV5-4 to TRBJ2-1, with D uncertain. Germline V gives CDR1 SGHNT, CDR2 YYREEE (reference sequence). V lost 1 base to trimming and J lost 6 bases, with 14 bases between them. The length of the CDR3 is 15 residues. The CDR3 loop reads CASSLNRVAFNEQFF. The CDR3, as DNA: TGTGCCAGCAGCTTGAATAGAGTGGCTTTCAATGAGCAGTTCTTC.

The chain joins TRBV29-1 to TRBJ2-7; 9 bases fit TRBD1. The V and J ends lost 7 bases and 5 bases, in that order; junction bases with no gene match: 12. Germline V CDR1 and CDR2: SQVTM, ANQGSEA. The length of the CDR3 is 14 residues. This CDR3 reads CSARGGTGPDEQYF. As DNA, the CDR3 is TGCAGCGCAAGGGGAGGGACAGGGCCCGACGAGCAGTACTTC.

This chain uses TRBV9 with TRBJ2-2; possibly TRBD2 for D (6 bases). Trimming stripped 4 bases from V and 2 bases from J, with 12 bases between. Looked up from germline, CDR1 is SGDLS and CDR2 is YYNGEE. This CDR3 has 15 amino acids. The DNA for the CDR3 is TGTGCCAGCAGCTCCCGGGACTTCAACACCGGGGAGCTGTTTTTT. Its protein product is CASSSRDFNTGELFF.

This clonotype was counted a few times. At one boundary the junction diverges from the germline segment, which might be a read error. This chain connects TRBV7-7 to TRBJ2-1, with TRBD2 matching over 8 bases. The CDR3 is made up of 13 amino acids. In germline, CDR1 is SSHAT, CDR2 FNYEAQ (reference sequence). The CDR3 loop is CASSSGGVNEQFF. Written as DNA, the CDR3 is TGTGCTAGCAGCTCCGGGGGGGTCAATGAGCAGTTCTTC.

The chain has TRBV5-6 and TRBJ2-3; D call uncertain. The CDR3 is made up of 14 amino acids. Germline CDR1 SGHDT, CDR2 YYEEEE. V was trimmed by 0 bases and J by 1 base, leaving 6 bases between them. This CDR3 reads CASSLVHRTDTQYF. Here the CDR3 DNA reads TGTGCCAGCAGCTTGGTCCACCGCACAGATACGCAGTATTTT.

This clonotype came up a few times. This chain links TRBV24-1 with TRBJ1-2; 7 nucleotides agree with TRBD1. From germline, CDR1 is KGHDR and CDR2 SFDVKD. V was clipped by 2 bases and J by 7 bases; unmatched bases: 12. The CDR3 is made up of 16 amino acids. The CDR3 DNA reads TGTGCCACCAGTGATTACACCGGGACAGACCCGCGTGGCTACACCTTC. This translates into CATSDYTGTDPRGYTF.

The chain has TRBV2 and TRBJ2-1; perhaps TRBD2 as D (5 bases). The germline V and J ends were trimmed by 8 bases and 15 bases, with 17 bases remaining between them. Germline V gene data show CDR1 as SNHLY and CDR2 as FYNNEI. There are 11 residues in the CDR3. CDR3 protein: CASEGSVLAFF. CDR3 DNA: TGTGCCAGCGAGGGCTCCGTTCTGGCGTTCTTC.

This clonotype was observed a few times. The chain carries TRBV7-2 and TRBJ1-1; no clear D. Deletions cut 4 bases from V and 6 bases from J, with 21 bases between. The V gene's germline CDR1 is SGHTA and CDR2 FQGNSA. The CDR3 is made up of 16 amino acids. In DNA, the CDR3 is TGTGCCAGCAGCTCACGAGAACCGGGAAAAGCGGCTGAAGCTTTCTTT. Residues: CASSSREPGKAAEAFF.